One sample yielded the 30 T cell receptor beta chains listed below, sequenced in a study of Ad26.COV2.S vaccination and SARS-CoV-2 variants. Treatment meaning: over 15 received Ad26.COV2.S at low or high dose, single or two shots; roughly five received placebo; per-sample allocation not given. Samples were taken on day 63 after the first vaccine or placebo injection. Measured with immunoSEQ multiplex PCR; TCRdb has only the in-frame clones, and not every one. The sample lists over 400,000 clones, around 92% occurring once. This material consisted of peripheral blood, taken in a trial of Ad26.COV2.S vaccine versus placebo. These TCRs come from a person between 18 and 65 years old who received the Ad26.COV2.S COVID-19 vaccine or a placebo.

The CDR3 sequence: CASSLEGANEKLFF. In DNA, the CDR3 is TGCGCCAGCAGCTTGGAGGGGGCTAATGAAAAACTGTTTTTT. V gene TRBV5-1 combines with J gene TRBJ1-4, with a tentative D call TRBD1 (6 bases). The V gene lost 0 bases and the J gene lost 3 bases, with 6 bases spanning the gap. Germline CDR1 reads SGHRS; CDR2 reads YFSETQ. This CDR3 has 14 residues.

The CDR3 nucleotides read TGTGCCAGCAGCGTAGTTGCGGGGGGGCCGAACACCGGGGAGCTGTTTTTT. Protein product: CASSVVAGGPNTGELFF. The V and J genes are TRBV9 and TRBJ2-2; 9 nucleotides line up with TRBD2. In germline, CDR1 is SGDLS, CDR2 YYNGEE. Germline trimming cut 0 bases from V and 0 bases from J; bases unmatched to any gene: 3. This CDR3 spans 17 amino acids. Using reference TRBV9 and TRBJ2-2 for the parts outside the CDR3, the full variable domain is DSGVTQTPKHLITATGQRVTLRCSPRSGDLSVYWYQQSLDQGLQFLIQYYNGEERAKGNILERFSAQQFPDLHSELNLSSLELGDSALYFCASSVVAGGPNTGELFFGEGSRLTVL.

This rearrangement joins TRBV6-1 to TRBJ2-7, with 11 bases that match TRBD2. The CDR3 sequence is 16 residues long. Germline-derived CDR1 and CDR2 are MNHNS and SASEGT. The ends lost 4 bases at V and 6 bases at J; junction bases unmatched: 11. CDR3 region: CASSAQRELAGAEQYF. CDR3 nucleotides: TGTGCCAGCAGTGCACAGAGGGAACTAGCGGGGGCCGAGCAGTACTTC.

V and J are TRBV6-2 or TRBV6-3 and TRBJ2-5, with D possibly matching TRBD2 (6 bases). V lost 0 bases, J lost 6 bases, and 20 bases lay in between. The CDR3 totals 17 residues. Germline CDR1 is MNHEY and CDR2 is SVGEGT. CDR3 nucleotides: TGTGCCAGCAGTTACTCGACCCAGCGGGCCTCTAGTCAGACCCAGTACTTC. It is translated as CASSYSTQRASSQTQYF.

The rearrangement links TRBV9 to TRBJ1-2; D is undetermined. The CDR3 length is 10 residues. V was cut by 5 bases and J by 4 bases, with 3 bases left in between. Germline CDR1 SGDLS, CDR2 YYNGEE. The chain's CDR3 is CASRSYGYTF. The DNA for the CDR3 is TGTGCCAGCAGATCCTATGGCTACACCTTC. Full variable domain (missing parts from reference TRBV9 and TRBJ1-2): DSGVTQTPKHLITATGQRVTLRCSPRSGDLSVYWYQQSLDQGLQFLIQYYNGEERAKGNILERFSAQQFPDLHSELNLSSLELGDSALYFCASRSYGYTFGSGTRLTVV.

The gene calls are TRBV9 and TRBJ2-3; 11 nucleotides align to TRBD2. Per germline, CDR1 SGDLS and CDR2 YYNGEE. The CDR3 has 15 residues. V lost 4 bases to trimming and J lost 4 bases; unmatched junction nucleotides: 5. The CDR3 DNA sequence: TGTGCCAGCAGCCGTATACTAGCGGGGGCAGATACGCAGTATTTT. It is translated as CASSRILAGADTQYF.

V is TRBV28 and J is TRBJ2-3, with unresolved D. The CDR3 has 15 residues. CDR1 and CDR2 from the germline V gene are MDHEN and SYDVKM. V was pared by 3 bases and J by 3 bases, with 13 bases between. DNA for the CDR3: TGTGCCAGCAGTTTGGGTTCGCCCGGGACAGATACGCAGTATTTT. It encodes CASSLGSPGTDTQYF.

The chain links TRBV21-1 to TRBJ2-7; the table's D gene call, TRBD2, was not cross checked with the DNA. TRBV21-1 has pseudogene status. The CDR3 loop spans 16 amino acids. CDR3 DNA sequence: TGTGCCAGCAGCAAGGGGTTCGAGGGTGGAGCCTACGAGCAGTACTTC. Protein: CASSKGFEGGAYEQYF.

As DNA, the CDR3 is TGTGCCAGCAGTGAACCCGTGGCAGGGGGCGACACTGAAGCTTTCTTT. Translating gives CASSEPVAGGDTEAFF. The V and J genes are TRBV6-1 and TRBJ1-1; 8 nucleotides agree with TRBD1. The CDR3 is made up of 16 amino acids. Germline CDR1 reads MNHNS; CDR2 reads SASEGT. Unmatched junction bases numbered 8, after V lost 2 bases and J lost 3 bases.

The CDR3 DNA is TGTGCCACCAGCAGAGATCTCCAGGGTGAGGGCGCTGGCTACACCTTC. This translates into CATSRDLQGEGAGYTF. J is TRBJ1-2 and V is TRBV15; TRBD1 is a possible D gene (5 bases). Trimming stripped 0 bases from V and 7 bases from J, with 18 bases between. This CDR3 has 16 amino acids. Germline CDR1 reads LNHNV; CDR2 reads YYDKDF (reference sequence).

The chain recombines TRBV5-6 with TRBJ2-7, with D tentatively TRBD1 or TRBD2 (5 bases each). Per the germline V gene, CDR1 is SGHDT and CDR2 is YYEEEE. V lost 3 bases to trimming and J lost 5 bases, with 9 bases between them. CDR3 size: 12 residues. As DNA, the CDR3 is TGTGCCAGCAGCTGGGGGATGCACGAGCAGTACTTC. Translation: CASSWGMHEQYF.

The V call is TRBV4-2, the J call TRBJ2-2, with 11 positions matching TRBD2. V shed 1 base and J 4 bases; nucleotides not matched to a gene: 5. The CDR3 totals 17 residues. Per the germline V gene, CDR1 is LGHNA and CDR2 is YNFKEQ. This CDR3 is CASSQVTSGGGTGELFF. CDR3 nucleotide sequence: TGTGCCAGCAGCCAAGTAACTAGCGGGGGAGGCACCGGGGAGCTGTTTTTT.

The rearrangement uses TRBV7-2 and TRBJ2-7; weak D call: TRBD2 (6 bases). Trimming removed 0 bases from V and 5 bases from J, with 14 bases in between. This CDR3 has 15 amino acids. Germline CDR1 reads SGHTA; CDR2 reads FQGNSA. CDR3: CASSLADYDRHEQYF. The CDR3 DNA reads as TGTGCCAGCAGCTTAGCGGACTACGATCGCCACGAGCAGTACTTC.

V gene TRBV18 combines with J gene TRBJ1-5, with TRBD1 matching 8 bases. V lost 0 bases and J lost 4; bases outside the gene matches: 2. The CDR3 is 15 amino acids. In germline, CDR1 is KGHSH, CDR2 LQKENI. The CDR3 bases are TGTGCCAGCTCACCACCTGGGACAGGAAATCAGCCCCAGCATTTT. Amino acid sequence: CASSPPGTGNQPQHF.

V usage is TRBV24-1 and J usage is TRBJ1-5; 7 bases line up with TRBD1. Trimming removed 7 bases from V and 6 bases from J; junction bases left unmatched: 8. The CDR3 length is 14 residues. Germline V gene sequence: CDR1 KGHDR, CDR2 SFDVKD. In DNA form, the CDR3 reads TGTGCCACCAGCCCGACAGGGTTTGGTCAGCCCCAGCATTTT. Protein product: CATSPTGFGQPQHF.

The gene calls are TRBV7-2 and TRBJ1-1; D gene uncertain. Trimming removed 6 bases at V and 1 base at J, with 9 bases between. This CDR3 has 13 amino acids. The germline CDR1 and CDR2 sequences are SGHTA and FQGNSA. CDR3 amino acids: CASSPTENTEAFF. As DNA, the CDR3 is TGTGCCAGCAGTCCGACGGAGAACACTGAAGCTTTCTTT.

In its sample, this clone was seen once. This sample includes further DNA sequences coding for the same CDR3. The chain combines TRBV18 with TRBJ2-7; D uncertain. The CDR3 totals 13 residues. V lost 1 base and J 0 bases, leaving 4 bases between the germline ends. Germline assignment: CDR1 KGHSH and CDR2 LQKENI. The CDR3 here is CASSPQSSYEQYF. The DNA of the CDR3 is TGTGCCAGCTCACCACAGTCCTCCTACGAGCAGTACTTC.

Concerning this clone itself: One end of the junction is discordant with germline, which a read error may explain. The genes are TRBV19 and TRBJ2-3, with 15 bases identical to TRBD2. The CDR3 spans 14 residues. Germline CDR1 reads LNHDA; CDR2 reads SQIVND (reference sequence). The CDR3 here is CASSPVGLAGGSDF. The CDR3 nucleotides read TGTGCCAGTAGTCCCGTCGGACTAGCGGGGGGGTCGGATTTT.

CDR3: CASSQALGTGGMARQPQHF. The CDR3 coding sequence is TGCGCCAGCAGCCAAGCTCTCGGGACAGGGGGCATGGCGCGTCAGCCCCAGCATTTT. The genes are TRBV4-1 and TRBJ1-5; TRBD1 aligns across 12 bases. This CDR3 is 19 amino acids long. The germline CDR1 and CDR2 sequences are MGHRA and YSYEKL. J lost 6 bases, V lost 1 base, and 13 bases had no gene match.

The rearrangement joins TRBV5-5 to TRBJ2-1; 11 bases fit TRBD2. The V gene's germline CDR1 is SGHKS and CDR2 YYEKEE (reference sequence). With V trimmed by 0 bases and J by 4 bases, 3 bases remained unmatched. The CDR3 covers 16 residues. CDR3 coding DNA: TGTGCCAGCAGCTTGGGGGGGACTAGCGGTTACAATGAGCAGTTCTTC. Residues: CASSLGGTSGYNEQFF. Variable domain in full (rest from reference TRBV5-5 and TRBJ2-1): DAGVTQSPTHLIKTRGQQVTLRCSPISGHKSVSWYQQVLGQGPQFIFQYYEKEERGRGNFPDRFSARQFPNYSSELNVNALLLGDSALYLCASSLGGTSGYNEQFFGPGTRLTVL.

The chain joins TRBV23-1 to TRBJ1-5; unclear D gene. Being an ORF, TRBV23-1 has a function that is uncertain. V was cut by 0 bases and J by 3 bases, with 9 bases left in between. The length of the CDR3 is 15 residues. This chain's CDR3 is CASSQSSTDNQPQHF. In DNA form, the CDR3 reads TGCGCCAGCAGTCAATCCTCGACGGACAATCAGCCCCAGCATTTT.

The V gene is TRBV4-3, the J gene TRBJ2-7; TRBD2 is a possible D gene (5 bases). The germline V gene encodes CDR1 LGHNA and CDR2 YSLEER. CDR3 length: 14 residues. Deletions cut 1 base from V and 3 bases from J, with 10 bases between. The CDR3 coding sequence is TGCGCCAGCAGCCAAGGTATTGACTACTACGAGCAGTACTTC. Amino acids: CASSQGIDYYEQYF.

The CDR3 bases are TGTGCCAGCAGCTTAGAAGGTAGCGGGGGTAATACGCAGTATTTT. Protein product: CASSLEGSGGNTQYF. The chain combines TRBV7-2 with TRBJ2-3; 9 bases line up with TRBD2. Germline V gives CDR1 SGHTA, CDR2 FQGNSA. This CDR3 has 15 amino acids. The V gene end was trimmed by 1 base and the J gene end by 7 bases; junction bases not matched to a gene: 6.

This clone was observed a handful of times. The V and J genes are TRBV19 and TRBJ1-2; tentatively, D is TRBD1 (6 bases). CDR3 length equals 14 residues. CDR1 and CDR2 (germline): LNHDA, SQIVND (reference sequence). V dropped 5 bases and J dropped 5 bases, with 15 bases sitting between them. The CDR3 DNA reads as TGTGCCAGTAGTCAAACACAGGGTAGTTATGGCTACACCTTC. It encodes CASSQTQGSYGYTF.

This sequence joins TRBV5-5 and TRBJ1-1; D not certain. Germline V gene data show CDR1 as SGHKS and CDR2 as YYEKEE (reference sequence). V shed 1 base and J shed 6 bases, with 13 bases lying between them. The CDR3 consists of 14 residues. CDR3 in DNA: TGTGCCAGCAGCTTGAAAGGGAGGTCGGCTGAAGCTTTCTTT. Encoded protein: CASSLKGRSAEAFF. Variable domain in full (rest from reference TRBV5-5 and TRBJ1-1): DAGVTQSPTHLIKTRGQQVTLRCSPISGHKSVSWYQQVLGQGPQFIFQYYEKEERGRGNFPDRFSARQFPNYSSELNVNALLLGDSALYLCASSLKGRSAEAFFGQGTRLTVV.

This clone was seen just once. This chain connects TRBV6-2 or TRBV6-3 to TRBJ1-3, with TRBD1 matching 8 bases. Germline CDR1 and CDR2: MNHEY and SVGEGT. Trimming took 3 bases from V and 4 from J; bases not matched to a gene: 8. The CDR3 consists of 16 residues. Written as DNA, the CDR3 is TGTGCCAGCAGTTATCGGGACAGGCCGCGAGGAAACACCATATATTTT. It encodes CASSYRDRPRGNTIYF.

The chain links TRBV9 to TRBJ1-3, with D unresolved. Germline CDR1 SGDLS, CDR2 YYNGEE. V was trimmed by 0 bases and J by 2 bases, leaving 18 bases between them. The CDR3 consists of 18 residues. The CDR3 DNA reads TGTGCCAGCAGCGTAGCTATGTATGGGGATCTCACTGGAAACACCATATATTTT. Protein product: CASSVAMYGDLTGNTIYF.

The V and J genes are TRBV2 and TRBJ2-3; D possibly corresponds to TRBD1 (5 bases). This CDR3 spans 12 amino acids. V was clipped by 7 bases and J by 6 bases, with 11 bases between them. From germline, CDR1 is SNHLY and CDR2 FYNNEI. The CDR3 loop is CASTGNVDTQYF. The CDR3, as DNA: TGTGCCAGCACAGGGAACGTGGATACGCAGTATTTT.

The rearrangement links TRBV5-1 to TRBJ2-3; TRBD2 is a possible D gene (6 bases). Germline CDR1 reads SGHRS; CDR2 reads YFSETQ. V was pared by 1 base and J by 4 bases, with 13 bases between. There are 15 residues in the CDR3. The CDR3, as DNA: TGCGCCAGCAGCTTGTATGGGAGGACGGCAGATACGCAGTATTTT. Encoded protein: CASSLYGRTADTQYF.

This chain joins TRBV6-6 and TRBJ1-1; the match to TRBD1 covers 7 bases. This CDR3 spans 13 amino acids. Trimming took 6 bases from V and 6 from J; bases not matched to a gene: 7. CDR1 is MNHNY, CDR2 SVGAGI, per germline (reference sequence). CDR3 amino acids: CASSQTGLPEAFF. CDR3 nucleotides: TGTGCCAGCAGCCAGACAGGGCTCCCTGAAGCTTTCTTT.